These 26 T cell receptor beta chains were all obtained from the same sample, sequenced in a study of persistence of HIV-infected CD4 T cells. This was the immunoSEQ version 4 assay in survey mode. TCRdb's copy holds only in-frame clones and misses some; the assay was immunoSEQ multiplex PCR. The table shows 25,000 to 35,000 clones, with roughly four fifths occurring only once. Stimulation used around 10 ug/mL lysate from CMV-infected fibroblasts. CD40L-negative CD69-negative CD45RO-high memory CD4+ T cells were sorted as populations depleted of antigen-responding cells. No cognate antigen is known for these TCRs. The sample was CD4+ T cells sorted from PBMCs after 18-hour stimulation, taken from a patient who received antiretroviral therapy. The receptors originated from an adult man with HIV who was CMV-seropositive.

This sequence joins TRBV4-1 and TRBJ2-3; D remains ambiguous. The CDR3 covers 15 residues. The V and J ends lost 4 bases and 6 bases respectively, with 17 bases between them. Germline assignment: CDR1 MGHRA and CDR2 YSYEKL. This chain's CDR3 is CASSPQVGSMDTQYF. CDR3 bases: TGCGCCAGCAGCCCCCAAGTGGGGTCAATGGATACGCAGTATTTT.

V and J are TRBV6-4 and TRBJ1-2; 10 nucleotides match TRBD1. Germline CDR1 is MRHNA and CDR2 is SNTAGT. This CDR3 spans 13 amino acids. J gave up 7 bases and V 7 bases, and 6 bases lay outside the gene matches. CDR3 in DNA: TGTGCCAGCAAAATGACAGGGGGCGCTGGCTACACCTTC. Protein product: CASKMTGGAGYTF.

This CDR3 reads CASSRDRGETQYF. The CDR3 DNA follows: TGTGCCAGCAGCAGGGACAGGGGTGAGACCCAGTACTTC. V is TRBV7-2 and J is TRBJ2-5; 10 nucleotides align to TRBD1. Germline loops: CDR1 SGHTA, CDR2 FQGNSA. This CDR3 contains 13 residues. The junction had 2 bases not matched to a gene; V was cut back by 5 bases and J by 5 bases.

V usage is TRBV14 and J usage is TRBJ2-7; D might be TRBD2 (6 bases). From germline, CDR1 is SGHDN and CDR2 FVKESK. This CDR3 is 15 amino acids long. The V gene lost 0 bases and the J gene lost 6 bases, with 15 bases spanning the gap. The CDR3 nucleotides read TGTGCCAGCAGCCAAGATCATGGGGGGTCACGCGAGCAGTACTTC. Its protein is CASSQDHGGSREQYF.

This clone was observed a single time. The V and J genes are TRBV4-1 and TRBJ2-2, with 9 bases lining up with TRBD1. This CDR3 has 18 residues. CDR1 and CDR2 (germline): MGHRA, YSYEKL. V shed 4 bases, J shed 4 bases, and the junction held 13 bases outside the gene matches. In DNA form, the CDR3 reads TGCGCCAGCAGCCGAATCCGGACCGGGACAGGGAGCACCGGGGAGCTGTTTTTT. Its translation: CASSRIRTGTGSTGELFF.

This rearrangement joins TRBV10-3 to TRBJ2-7, with TRBD1 as a possible D gene (5 bases). Germline V gene lookup returns CDR1 ENHRY and CDR2 SYGVKD. This CDR3 contains 15 residues. V lost 3 bases and J 5 bases, leaving 17 bases between the germline ends. This CDR3 reads CAISEQVLLNHEQYF. DNA of the CDR3: TGTGCCATCAGTGAACAGGTTTTACTAAACCACGAGCAGTACTTC.

This CDR3 reads CASSFRGLNSPLHF. The CDR3 nucleotides read TGTGCCAGCAGCTTCAGAGGGCTTAATTCACCCCTCCACTTT. The gene calls are TRBV7-2 and TRBJ1-6, with no clear D. V shed 3 bases and J shed 6 bases, with 9 bases lying between them. Germline CDR1 is SGHTA and CDR2 is FQGNSA. CDR3 size: 14 residues.

The chain couples TRBV5-6 to TRBJ1-1, with unresolved D. This CDR3 is 12 amino acids long. V dropped 2 bases and J dropped 5 bases, with 7 bases sitting between them. Germline V CDR1 and CDR2: SGHDT, YYEEEE. The CDR3 DNA follows: TGTGCCAGCAGCTTTTCGGAAACTGAAGCTTTCTTT. The encoded protein is CASSFSETEAFF.

The chain recombines TRBV18 with TRBJ1-1, with a weak D call TRBD1 (6 bases). The CDR3 spans 12 residues. V was trimmed by 2 bases and J by 6 bases, leaving 7 bases between them. Per germline, CDR1 KGHSH and CDR2 LQKENI. CDR3 amino acids: CASSPTGPEAFF. CDR3 nucleotides: TGTGCCAGCTCACCAACAGGGCCTGAAGCTTTCTTT.

The gene calls are TRBV6-5 and TRBJ1-6; the D is unclear. Germline V lookup: CDR1 MNHEY, CDR2 SVGAGI. This CDR3 has 12 amino acids. V lost 6 bases to trimming and J lost 3 bases, with 3 bases between them. The CDR3 reads CASSLYNSPLHF. The DNA of the CDR3 is TGTGCCAGCAGCCTCTATAATTCACCCCTCCACTTT.

This chain links TRBV4-2 with TRBJ1-2; D is uncertain. This CDR3 has 15 amino acids. Trimming cost V 1 base and J 6 bases, with 15 bases left between them. The germline gives CDR1 LGHNA, CDR2 YNFKEQ. Written as DNA, the CDR3 is TGTGCCAGCAGCCAAGCGGGAGAGACTAGACATGGCTACACCTTC. It codes for CASSQAGETRHGYTF.

The rearrangement links TRBV11-1 to TRBJ2-1, with 9 bases lining up with TRBD2. J lost 8 bases, V lost 5 bases, and 13 bases had no gene match. CDR1 is SGHAT and CDR2 is FQDESV in the germline V gene (reference sequence). The CDR3 runs to 16 residues. CDR3 residues: CASSPGARGGADEQFF. CDR3 in DNA: TGTGCCAGCAGCCCCGGCGCTCGCGGGGGGGCCGATGAGCAGTTCTTC. The variable domain in full, with the rest retrieved from reference TRBV11-1 and TRBJ2-1, is EAEVAQSPRYKITEKSQAVAFWCDPISGHATLYWYRQILGQGPELLVQFQDESVVDDSQLPKDRFSAERLKGVDSTLKIQPAELGDSAMYLCASSPGARGGADEQFFGPGTRLTVL.

The CDR3 DNA follows: TGTGCCAGTAGTATAGTGAGGACAGGGGAGATGAAATACAATGAGCAGTTCTTC. Residues: CASSIVRTGEMKYNEQFF. The V call is TRBV19, the J call TRBJ2-1; 9 bases agree with TRBD1. V shed 1 base, J shed 4 bases, and the junction held 11 bases outside the gene matches. CDR1 and CDR2 from the germline V gene are LNHDA and SQIVND (reference sequence). This CDR3 region has 18 residues.

The V gene is TRBV6-1, the J gene TRBJ1-2; D is perhaps TRBD1 (5 bases). Germline lookup yields CDR1 MNHNS and CDR2 SASEGT. The V gene lost 2 bases and the J gene lost 3 bases, with 10 bases spanning the gap. This CDR3 is 14 amino acids long. This CDR3 is CASSETWGDYGYTF. For the CDR3, the DNA is TGTGCCAGCAGTGAAACTTGGGGCGACTATGGCTACACCTTC.

This clone has a handful of counts. The chain links TRBV4-1 to TRBJ2-2; unclear D gene. The CDR3 runs 16 residues. V lost 0 bases and J lost 0, with 8 bases in between. CDR1 is MGHRA and CDR2 is YSYEKL in the germline V gene. The CDR3 here is CASSQEVTANTGELFF. In DNA, the CDR3 is TGCGCCAGCAGCCAAGAAGTCACAGCGAACACCGGGGAGCTGTTTTTT.

V usage is TRBV7-9 and J usage is TRBJ1-5; D gene unclear. V lost 2 bases, J lost 0 bases, and 2 bases lay in between. The CDR3 is 13 amino acids. The germline gives CDR1 SEHNR, CDR2 FQNEAQ (reference sequence). The CDR3 bases are TGTGCCAGCAGCTTATCTAGCAATCAGCCCCAGCATTTT. The encoded protein is CASSLSSNQPQHF.

The V call is TRBV7-2, the J call TRBJ2-1, with D possibly being TRBD1 or TRBD2 (6 bases each). The CDR3 covers 16 residues. The germline CDR1 and CDR2 sequences are SGHTA and FQGNSA. Trimming stripped 3 bases from V and 7 bases from J, with 19 bases between. The CDR3 nucleotides read TGTGCCAGCAGCTTCTGGGGGCGGGGTCTCGTTAATGAGCAGTTCTTC. It encodes CASSFWGRGLVNEQFF. Complete variable domain (other parts from reference TRBV7-2 and TRBJ2-1): GAGVSQSPSNKVTEKGKDVELRCDPISGHTALYWYRQSLGQGLEFLIYFQGNSAPDKSGLPSDRFSAERTGGSVSTLTIQRTQQEDSAVYLCASSFWGRGLVNEQFFGPGTRLTVL.

This clone was counted between two and nine times. The rearrangement links TRBV7-2 to TRBJ2-5, with 7 bases that match TRBD2. The CDR3 has 15 residues. The germline V gene encodes CDR1 SGHTA and CDR2 FQGNSA. The trim removed 3 bases at V and 4 bases at J, leaving 8 bases unmatched. This CDR3 is CASSFRGGGGETQYF. CDR3 bases: TGTGCCAGCAGCTTTCGCGGGGGAGGTGGAGAGACCCAGTACTTC.

V and J are TRBV21-1 and TRBJ1-1; the table calls TRBD1, which could not be checked here. TRBV21-1 represents a pseudogene. This CDR3 is built from 16 residues. CDR3 bases: TGTGCCAGCAGCGAGACCACAGGGGGAAGGAACACTGAAGCTTTCTTT. Translated, it gives CASSETTGGRNTEAFF.

V usage is TRBV7-6 and J usage is TRBJ1-1; 7 bases are shared with TRBD1. CDR3 size: 13 residues. With 5 bases clipped from V and 2 bases from J, the junction kept 2 bases outside the gene matches. Germline V gene lookup returns CDR1 SGHVS and CDR2 FNYEAQ. The CDR3 reads CASSRQGNTEAFF. For the CDR3, the DNA is TGTGCCAGCAGCCGACAGGGCAACACTGAAGCTTTCTTT.

The chain combines TRBV30 with TRBJ2-2; the D is unclear. CDR1 is GTSNPN, CDR2 SVGIG, per germline (reference sequence). The CDR3 sequence is 13 residues long. V was clipped by 0 bases and J by 1 base, with 3 bases between them. CDR3 sequence: CAWSVVNTGELFF. The CDR3 DNA reads TGTGCCTGGAGTGTAGTGAACACCGGGGAGCTGTTTTTT.

This clone has just a few counts. V is TRBV7-2 and J is TRBJ2-1, with D perhaps TRBD1 or TRBD2 (7 bases each). CDR3 length equals 16 residues. Germline V gives CDR1 SGHTA, CDR2 FQGNSA. With 4 bases removed from V and 7 bases from J, the gap between germline ends came to 20 bases. CDR3 in amino acids: CASSSWTRGGGNEQFF. Written as DNA, the CDR3 is TGTGCCAGCAGCTCGTGGACCAGGGGGGGAGGGAATGAGCAGTTCTTC.

The table lists this clone with a count of one. The chain employs TRBV10-2 and TRBJ2-3, with 9 positions matching TRBD2. Germline CDR1 reads WSHSY; CDR2 reads SAAADI. J was trimmed by 0 bases and V by 6 bases; bases with no gene match: 4. This CDR3 region has 15 residues. The CDR3 reads CASRRLAESTDTQYF. The CDR3 DNA follows: TGCGCCAGCAGACGACTAGCGGAGAGCACAGATACGCAGTATTTT.

This chain connects TRBV7-8 to TRBJ2-3; D may be TRBD1 (6 bases). V lost 7 bases and J 2 bases, leaving 13 bases between the germline ends. The CDR3 runs 14 residues. Germline CDR1 is SGHVS and CDR2 is FQNEAQ. Written as DNA, the CDR3 is TGTGCCAGCACTCCAGGGGCCTTCACAGATACGCAGTATTTT. Encoded protein: CASTPGAFTDTQYF.

This clone has just one count. The rearrangement joins TRBV3-1 (or the pseudogene TRBV3-2) to TRBJ2-5, with a weak D call TRBD1 (6 bases). From germline, CDR1 is LGHDT and CDR2 YNNKEL (reference sequence). The CDR3 loop spans 13 amino acids. Trimming removed 2 bases at V and 5 bases at J, with 9 bases between. The CDR3 sequence is CASSQSRGETQYF. The CDR3, as DNA: TGTGCCAGCAGCCAATCCAGGGGTGAGACCCAGTACTTC.

The chain is built from TRBV10-3 and TRBJ2-1, with D possibly matching TRBD2 (6 bases). The CDR3 runs to 13 residues. The V gene's germline CDR1 is ENHRY and CDR2 SYGVKD. The ends were cut back, 5 bases at V and 10 bases at J, with 15 bases in the middle. The CDR3 DNA reads as TGTGCCATCAGTTTTTATAAGGAGGGAGAGCAGTTCTTC. Its protein is CAISFYKEGEQFF.